Below are 12 T cell receptor beta chains sequenced from a single sample in a study of post-analysis software for immune sequencing data. Overall study findings and caveats: Roughly five TRBV segments were more frequent in patients than controls; TRBV5-6, TRBV5-1 and TRBV20-1 belonged to this group.

These receptors lack a known antigen. The library was made from cDNA and included unique molecular identifiers. TCRdb re-analysed the PCR reads in MiXCR, keeping a single row per CDR3 protein. The sample includes about 500,000 distinct CDR3 sequences, approximately 45% of them seen just once. Source material: blood. These receptors were obtained from a girl aged 10-17 years with multiple sclerosis.

This clonotype was counted only a few times. This chain joins TRBV20-1 and TRBJ2-7; D unresolved. Trimming shortened V by 6 bases and J by 3 bases, and 18 bases separated the two germline ends. Germline V lookup: CDR1 DFQATT, CDR2 SNEGSKA (reference sequence). The CDR3 runs to 14 residues. CDR3 amino acids: CSALQSFGRYEQYF. As DNA, the CDR3 is TGCAGTGCCCTTCAGTCTTTCGGGCGCTACGAGCAGTACTTC.

The V call is TRBV9, the J call TRBJ2-7; no clear D gene. The CDR3 totals 14 residues. Trimming stripped 3 bases from V and 2 bases from J, with 12 bases between. CDR1 is SGDLS, CDR2 YYNGEE, per germline. For the CDR3, the DNA is TGTGCCAGCAGCGGCGAAATTGGACCCTACGAGCAGTACTTC. Its protein product is CASSGEIGPYEQYF.

The chain has TRBV28 and TRBJ1-2; the D gene is possibly TRBD1 (5 bases). Between the trimmed V and J ends, which lost 7 bases and 8 bases, there was a span of 14 bases. Germline CDR1 is MDHEN and CDR2 is SYDVKM. The CDR3 is 12 amino acids. The CDR3 bases are TGTGCCAGCACTCAGGGAGGTGGGGGCTACACCTTC. It specifies CASTQGGGGYTF.

The rearrangement joins TRBV10-2 to TRBJ1-1, with D tentatively TRBD1 (5 bases). The CDR3 is 14 amino acids. Germline CDR1 is WSHSY and CDR2 is SAAADI. Trimming shortened V by 7 bases and J by 0 bases, and 12 bases separated the two germline ends. The CDR3 coding sequence is TGCGCCAGCACGTCGGGACGGGTGAACACTGAAGCTTTCTTT. It yields the protein CASTSGRVNTEAFF.

This clonotype has more than one count but fewer than ten. The chain carries TRBV29-1 and TRBJ2-7; a weak D match, TRBD1 (6 bases). CDR1 and CDR2 (germline): SQVTM, ANQGSEA. The CDR3 extends over 12 amino acids. V gave up 7 bases and J gave up 2 bases, with 12 bases separating them. The CDR3: CSAEDRTYEQYF. Written as DNA, the CDR3 is TGCAGCGCCGAGGACAGAACCTACGAGCAGTACTTC.

This clonotype was seen a handful of times. The chain's CDR3 is CSARLADYEQYF. The DNA for the CDR3 is TGCAGTGCTAGACTAGCGGACTACGAGCAGTACTTC. This sequence joins TRBV20-1 and TRBJ2-7, with 7 positions matching TRBD2. In germline, CDR1 is DFQATT, CDR2 SNEGSKA (reference sequence). The CDR3 totals 12 residues. Germline trimming cut 2 bases from V and 3 bases from J; bases unmatched to any gene: 1.

As concerns this clonotype: The conserved final phenylalanine or tryptophan is absent from the CDR3, which likely points to a read error. J is TRBJ2-5 and V is TRBV28; D not resolved. V dropped 4 bases and J dropped 2 bases, with 14 bases sitting between them. The CDR3 length is 15 residues. CDR1 MDHEN and CDR2 SYDVKM come from the germline V gene. CDR3 in DNA: TGTGCCAGCAGTTCGCCAACAGACGGACAAGAGACCCAGTACTAC. This translates into CASSSPTDGQETQYY.

The rearrangement links TRBV29-1 to TRBJ2-7, with a weak D call TRBD1 (6 bases). Germline CDR1 and CDR2: SQVTM and ANQGSEA. Between the trimmed V and J ends, which lost 6 bases and 6 bases, there was a span of 15 bases. CDR3 length: 12 residues. CDR3 DNA: TGCAGCGTACCCACACAGGGTTCCGAGCAGTACTTC. It translates to CSVPTQGSEQYF.

V is TRBV7-9 and J is TRBJ2-7, with 7 nucleotides matching TRBD2. The CDR3 has 13 residues. Trimming removed 3 bases from V and 6 bases from J; junction bases left unmatched: 5. CDR1 is SEHNR, CDR2 FQNEAQ, per germline (reference sequence). The CDR3: CASSLLAELEQYF. DNA for the CDR3: TGTGCCAGCAGCTTGCTAGCGGAGCTCGAGCAGTACTTC.

The rearrangement joins TRBV11-2 to TRBJ1-2; 8 bases agree with TRBD1. Trimming at V came to 5 bases and at J to 7 bases, leaving 6 bases not matched to a gene. Germline loops: CDR1 SGHAT, CDR2 FQNNGV. This CDR3 comprises 13 residues. The CDR3 loop reads CASSKDRGAGYTF. The CDR3 DNA sequence: TGTGCCAGCAGCAAAGACAGGGGAGCTGGCTACACCTTC.

DNA for the CDR3: TGTGCCACCAGCAGAGAGGGACTAGCGGGAGCATACGAGCAGTACTTC. Protein: CATSREGLAGAYEQYF. The V gene is TRBV15, the J gene TRBJ2-7; 14 bases match TRBD2. With V trimmed by 0 bases and J by 4 bases, 2 bases remained unmatched. The germline V gene encodes CDR1 LNHNV and CDR2 YYDKDF (reference sequence). The CDR3 is 16 amino acids.

A remark on this clonotype: This may come from a read error, since a much larger clone is one base off. The chain carries TRBV29-1 and TRBJ2-7; D possibly matches TRBD1 or TRBD2 (5 bases each). This CDR3 is 12 amino acids long. Trimming left V 4 bases short and J 12 bases short, with 19 bases between. CDR1 is SQVTM, CDR2 ANQGSEA, per germline. The CDR3: CSVGRDQETRYF. The CDR3 DNA is TGCAGCGTTGGCCGGGACCAAGAGACCCGGTACTTC.